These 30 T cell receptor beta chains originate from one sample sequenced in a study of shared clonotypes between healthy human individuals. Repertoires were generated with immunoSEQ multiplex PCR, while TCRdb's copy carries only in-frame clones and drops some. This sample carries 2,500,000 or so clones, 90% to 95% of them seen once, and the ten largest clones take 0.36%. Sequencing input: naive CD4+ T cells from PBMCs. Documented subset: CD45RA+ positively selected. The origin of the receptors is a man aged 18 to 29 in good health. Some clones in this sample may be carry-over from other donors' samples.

The CDR3 region has the DNA TGCGCCAGCAGCTTGGGGACAGGGATTACGGACACTGAAGCTTTCTTT. It translates to CASSLGTGITDTEAFF. The rearrangement joins TRBV5-1 to TRBJ1-1, with 8 positions matching TRBD1. The CDR3 loop spans 16 amino acids. J lost 3 bases, V lost 0 bases, and 7 bases had no gene match. Per the germline V gene, CDR1 is SGHRS and CDR2 is YFSETQ.

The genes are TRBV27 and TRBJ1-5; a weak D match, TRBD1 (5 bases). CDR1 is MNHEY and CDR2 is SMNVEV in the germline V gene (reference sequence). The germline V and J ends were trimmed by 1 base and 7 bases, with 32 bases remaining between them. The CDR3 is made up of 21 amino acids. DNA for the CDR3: TGTGCCAGCAGTTTATTCGGGACGTCGGAAAGGGGATCCGGTTTTAGCCAGCCCCAGCATTTT. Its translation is CASSLFGTSERGSGFSQPQHF.

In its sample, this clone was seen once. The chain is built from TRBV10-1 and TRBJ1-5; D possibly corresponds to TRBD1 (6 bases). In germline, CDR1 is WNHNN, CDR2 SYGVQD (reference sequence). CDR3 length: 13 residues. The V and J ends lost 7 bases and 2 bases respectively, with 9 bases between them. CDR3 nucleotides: TGCGCCAGCAACTACAGGGGCAATCAGCCCCAGCATTTT. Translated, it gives CASNYRGNQPQHF.

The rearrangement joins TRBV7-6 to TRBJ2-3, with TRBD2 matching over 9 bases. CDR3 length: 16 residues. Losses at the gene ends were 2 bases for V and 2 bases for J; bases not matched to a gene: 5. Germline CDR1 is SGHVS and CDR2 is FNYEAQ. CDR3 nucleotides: TGTGCCAGCAGCTTAAGTAGCGGGAGTGTCACAGATACGCAGTATTTT. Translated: CASSLSSGSVTDTQYF.

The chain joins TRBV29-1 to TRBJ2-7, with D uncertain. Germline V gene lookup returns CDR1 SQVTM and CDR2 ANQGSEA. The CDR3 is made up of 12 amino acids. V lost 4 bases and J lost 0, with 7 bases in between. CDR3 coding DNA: TGCAGCGTTGTGGTGCGCTCCTACGAGCAGTACTTC. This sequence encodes CSVVVRSYEQYF.

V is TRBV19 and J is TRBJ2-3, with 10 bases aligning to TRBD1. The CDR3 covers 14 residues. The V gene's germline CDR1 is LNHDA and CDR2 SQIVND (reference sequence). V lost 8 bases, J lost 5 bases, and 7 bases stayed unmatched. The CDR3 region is CASLDRGRGDTQYF. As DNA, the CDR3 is TGTGCCAGTCTCGACAGGGGGCGCGGAGATACGCAGTATTTT. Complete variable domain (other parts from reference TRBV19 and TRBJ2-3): DGGITQSPKYLFRKEGQNVTLSCEQNLNHDAMYWYRQDPGQGLRLIYYSQIVNDFQKGDIAEGYSVSREKKESFPLTVTSAQKNPTAFYLCASLDRGRGDTQYFGPGTRLTVL.

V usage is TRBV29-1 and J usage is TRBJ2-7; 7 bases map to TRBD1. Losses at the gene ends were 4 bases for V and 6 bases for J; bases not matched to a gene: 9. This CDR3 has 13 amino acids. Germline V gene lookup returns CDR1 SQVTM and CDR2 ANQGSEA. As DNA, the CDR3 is TGCAGCGTTGGGGATAGGGGGCTGTCCGAGCAGTACTTC. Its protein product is CSVGDRGLSEQYF.

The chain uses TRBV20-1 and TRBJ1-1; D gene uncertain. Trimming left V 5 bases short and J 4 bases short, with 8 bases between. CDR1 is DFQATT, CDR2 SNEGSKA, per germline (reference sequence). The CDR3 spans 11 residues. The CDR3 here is CSAGQPTEAFF. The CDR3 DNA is TGCAGTGCTGGCCAGCCCACTGAAGCTTTCTTT.

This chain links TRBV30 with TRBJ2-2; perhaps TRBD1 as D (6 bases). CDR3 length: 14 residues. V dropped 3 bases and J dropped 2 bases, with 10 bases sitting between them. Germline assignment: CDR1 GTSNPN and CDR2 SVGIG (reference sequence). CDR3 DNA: TGTGCCTGGAGCGGCAGGGGTAACACCGGGGAGCTGTTTTTT. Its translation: CAWSGRGNTGELFF. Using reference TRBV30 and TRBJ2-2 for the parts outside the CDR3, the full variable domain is SQTIHQWPATLVQPVGSPLSLECTVEGTSNPNLYWYRQAAGRGLQLLFYSVGIGQISSEVPQNLSASRPQDRQFILSSKKLLLSDSGFYLCAWSGRGNTGELFFGEGSRLTVL.

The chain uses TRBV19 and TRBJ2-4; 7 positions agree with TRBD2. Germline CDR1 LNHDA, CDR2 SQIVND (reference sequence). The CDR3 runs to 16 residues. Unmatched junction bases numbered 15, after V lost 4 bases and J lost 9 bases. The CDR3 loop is CASSNRLAEYEGIQYF. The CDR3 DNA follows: TGTGCCAGTAGTAATCGACTAGCCGAATACGAAGGCATTCAGTACTTC.

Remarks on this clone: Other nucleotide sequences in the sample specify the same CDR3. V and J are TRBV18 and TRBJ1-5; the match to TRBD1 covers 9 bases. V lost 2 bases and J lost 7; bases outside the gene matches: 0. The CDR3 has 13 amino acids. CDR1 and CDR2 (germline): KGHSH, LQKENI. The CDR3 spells CASSPDRGQPQHF. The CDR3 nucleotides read TGTGCCAGCTCACCAGACAGGGGGCAGCCCCAGCATTTT.

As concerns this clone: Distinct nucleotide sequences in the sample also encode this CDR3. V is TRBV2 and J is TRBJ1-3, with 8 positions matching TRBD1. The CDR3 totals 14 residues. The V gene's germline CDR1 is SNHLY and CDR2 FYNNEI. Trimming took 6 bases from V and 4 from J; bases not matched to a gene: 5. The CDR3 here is CASSLTGVGNTIYF. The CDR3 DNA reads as TGTGCCAGCAGCTTGACAGGGGTAGGAAACACCATATATTTT.

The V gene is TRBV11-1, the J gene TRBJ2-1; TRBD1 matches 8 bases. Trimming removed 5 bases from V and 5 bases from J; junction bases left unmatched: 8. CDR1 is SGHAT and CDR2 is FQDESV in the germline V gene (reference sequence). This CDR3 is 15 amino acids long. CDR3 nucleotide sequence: TGTGCCAGCAGCGCCCCAGGGGGCAGGAACAATGAGCAGTTCTTC. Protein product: CASSAPGGRNNEQFF.

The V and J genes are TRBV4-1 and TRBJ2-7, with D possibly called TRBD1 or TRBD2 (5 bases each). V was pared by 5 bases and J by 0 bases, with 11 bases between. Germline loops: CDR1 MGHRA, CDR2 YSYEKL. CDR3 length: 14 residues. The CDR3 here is CASSFSGGSYEQYF. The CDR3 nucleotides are TGCGCCAGCAGCTTTAGTGGGGGCTCCTACGAGCAGTACTTC.

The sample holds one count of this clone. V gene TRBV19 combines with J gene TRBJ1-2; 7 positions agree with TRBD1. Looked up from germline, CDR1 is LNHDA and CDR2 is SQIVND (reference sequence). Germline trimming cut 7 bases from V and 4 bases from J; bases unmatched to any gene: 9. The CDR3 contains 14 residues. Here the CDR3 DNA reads TGTGCCAGTACGGGGACAGCTGTCCCCTATGGCTACACCTTC. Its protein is CASTGTAVPYGYTF.

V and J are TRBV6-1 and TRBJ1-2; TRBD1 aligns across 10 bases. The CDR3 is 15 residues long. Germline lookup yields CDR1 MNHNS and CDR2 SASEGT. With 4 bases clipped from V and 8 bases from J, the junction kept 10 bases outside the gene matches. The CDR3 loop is CASSGGGQGSRGYTF. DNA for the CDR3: TGTGCCAGCAGTGGGGGGGGACAGGGGAGTCGAGGCTACACCTTC.

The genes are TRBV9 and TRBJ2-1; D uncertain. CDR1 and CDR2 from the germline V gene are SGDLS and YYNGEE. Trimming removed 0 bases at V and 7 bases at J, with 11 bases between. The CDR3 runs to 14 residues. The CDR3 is CASSVATKANEQFF. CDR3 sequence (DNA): TGTGCCAGCAGCGTAGCCACTAAGGCTAATGAGCAGTTCTTC. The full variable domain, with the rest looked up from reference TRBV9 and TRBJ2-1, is DSGVTQTPKHLITATGQRVTLRCSPRSGDLSVYWYQQSLDQGLQFLIQYYNGEERAKGNILERFSAQQFPDLHSELNLSSLELGDSALYFCASSVATKANEQFFGPGTRLTVL.

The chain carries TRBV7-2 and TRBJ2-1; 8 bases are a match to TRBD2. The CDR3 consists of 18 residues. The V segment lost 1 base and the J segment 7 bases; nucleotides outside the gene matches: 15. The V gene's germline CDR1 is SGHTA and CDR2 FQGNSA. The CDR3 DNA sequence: TGTGCCAGCAGCTTAGTAAGCAGAACTAGCGGTGCAGGGAATGAGCAGTTCTTC. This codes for CASSLVSRTSGAGNEQFF.

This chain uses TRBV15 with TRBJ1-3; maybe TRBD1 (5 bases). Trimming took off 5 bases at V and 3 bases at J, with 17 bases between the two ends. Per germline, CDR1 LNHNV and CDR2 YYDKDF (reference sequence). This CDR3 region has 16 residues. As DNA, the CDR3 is TGTGCCACCAGCCCTCCGGGGGGGAGGTTTGGAAACACCATATATTTT. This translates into CATSPPGGRFGNTIYF. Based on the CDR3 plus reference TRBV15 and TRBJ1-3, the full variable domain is DAMVIQNPRYQVTQFGKPVTLSCSQTLNHNVMYWYQQKSSQAPKLLFHYYDKDFNNEADTPDNFQSRRPNTSFCFLDIRSPGLGDTAMYLCATSPPGGRFGNTIYFGEGSWLTVV.

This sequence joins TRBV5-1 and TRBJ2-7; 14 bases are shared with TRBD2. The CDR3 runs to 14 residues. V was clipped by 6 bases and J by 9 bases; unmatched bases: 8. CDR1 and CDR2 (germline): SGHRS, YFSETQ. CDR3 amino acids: CASTPGTSGSSQYF. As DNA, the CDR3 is TGCGCCAGCACCCCCGGGACTAGCGGGAGCTCGCAGTACTTC.

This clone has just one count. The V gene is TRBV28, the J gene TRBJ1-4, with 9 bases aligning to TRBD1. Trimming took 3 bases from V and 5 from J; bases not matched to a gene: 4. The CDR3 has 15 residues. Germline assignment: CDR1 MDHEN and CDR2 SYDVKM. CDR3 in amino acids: CASSFAGTGNEKLFF. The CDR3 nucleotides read TGTGCCAGCAGTTTTGCCGGGACAGGGAATGAAAAACTGTTTTTT. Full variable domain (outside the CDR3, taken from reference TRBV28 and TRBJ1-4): DVKVTQSSRYLVKRTGEKVFLECVQDMDHENMFWYRQDPGLGLRLIYFSYDVKMKEKGDIPEGYSVSREKKERFSLILESASTNQTSMYLCASSFAGTGNEKLFFGSGTQLSVL.

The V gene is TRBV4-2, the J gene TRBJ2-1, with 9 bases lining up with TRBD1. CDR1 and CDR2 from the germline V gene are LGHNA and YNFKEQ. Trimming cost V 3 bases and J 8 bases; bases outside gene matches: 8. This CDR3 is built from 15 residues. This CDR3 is CASSQTGQGRYEQFF. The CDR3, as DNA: TGTGCCAGCAGCCAGACGGGACAGGGTAGGTATGAGCAGTTCTTC.

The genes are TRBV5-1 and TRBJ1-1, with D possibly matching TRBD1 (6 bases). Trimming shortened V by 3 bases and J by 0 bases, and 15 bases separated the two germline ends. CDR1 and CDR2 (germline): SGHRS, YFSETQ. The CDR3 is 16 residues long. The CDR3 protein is CASSWGQGSMNTEAFF. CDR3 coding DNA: TGCGCCAGCAGCTGGGGACAAGGATCTATGAACACTGAAGCTTTCTTT.

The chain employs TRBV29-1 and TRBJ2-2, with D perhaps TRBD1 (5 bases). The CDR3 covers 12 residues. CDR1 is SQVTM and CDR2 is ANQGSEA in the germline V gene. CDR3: CCGRAYTGELFF. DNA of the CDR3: TGCTGCGGCAGGGCGTACACCGGGGAGCTGTTTTTT.

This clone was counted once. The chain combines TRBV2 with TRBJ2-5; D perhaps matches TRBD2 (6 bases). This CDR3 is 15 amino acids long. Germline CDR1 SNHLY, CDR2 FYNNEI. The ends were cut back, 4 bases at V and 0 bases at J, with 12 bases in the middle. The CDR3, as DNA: TGTGCCAGCAGTGTCCAGGGAGGAGACCAAGAGACCCAGTACTTC. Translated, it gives CASSVQGGDQETQYF.

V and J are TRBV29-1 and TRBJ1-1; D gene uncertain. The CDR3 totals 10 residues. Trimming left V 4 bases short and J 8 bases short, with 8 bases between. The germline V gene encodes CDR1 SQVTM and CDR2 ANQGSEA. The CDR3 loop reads CSVGRPEAFF. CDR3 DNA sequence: TGCAGCGTTGGCAGGCCCGAAGCTTTCTTT.

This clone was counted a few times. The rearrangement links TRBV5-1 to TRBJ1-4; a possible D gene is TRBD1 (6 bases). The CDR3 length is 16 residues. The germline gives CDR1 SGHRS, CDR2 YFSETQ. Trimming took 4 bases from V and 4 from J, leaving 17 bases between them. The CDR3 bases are TGCGCCAGCAGCCAACAGGGTTACGGGCTTAATGAAAAACTGTTTTTT. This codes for CASSQQGYGLNEKLFF. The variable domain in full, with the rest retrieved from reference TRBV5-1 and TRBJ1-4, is KAGVTQTPRYLIKTRGQQVTLSCSPISGHRSVSWYQQTPGQGLQFLFEYFSETQRNKGNFPGRFSGRQFSNSRSEMNVSTLELGDSALYLCASSQQGYGLNEKLFFGSGTQLSVL.

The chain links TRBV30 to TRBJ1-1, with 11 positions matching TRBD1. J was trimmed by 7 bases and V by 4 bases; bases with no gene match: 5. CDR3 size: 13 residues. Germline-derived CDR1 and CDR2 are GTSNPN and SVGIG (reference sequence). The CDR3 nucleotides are TGTGCCTGGATGGGGGACAGGGGGGTTGAAGCTTTCTTT. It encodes CAWMGDRGVEAFF.

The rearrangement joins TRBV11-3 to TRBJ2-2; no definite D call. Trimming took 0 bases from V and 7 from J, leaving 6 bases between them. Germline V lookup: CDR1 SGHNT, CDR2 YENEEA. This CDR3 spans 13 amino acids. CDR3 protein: CASSLDYGGELFF. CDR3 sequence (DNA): TGTGCCAGCAGCTTAGATTACGGCGGGGAGCTGTTTTTT.

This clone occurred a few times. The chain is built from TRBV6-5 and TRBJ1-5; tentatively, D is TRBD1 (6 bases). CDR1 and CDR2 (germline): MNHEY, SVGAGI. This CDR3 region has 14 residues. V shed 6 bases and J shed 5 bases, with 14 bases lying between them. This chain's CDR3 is CASSHSGGDQPQHF. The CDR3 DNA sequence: TGTGCCAGCAGCCACTCGGGGGGCGATCAGCCCCAGCATTTT.